This TCR beta chain was recorded in a study of T cell responses to AZD1222 COVID-19 vaccine (dated by TCRdb to the early 2020s). Study-level background: A total of over 230 trial participants underwent TCR sequencing, of whom 200 to 220 received two doses of AZD1222 and about 25 received two doses of the MenACWY control vaccine. Trial participants were enrolled by age into subgroups of 18-55, 56-69 and 70-plus years, and about 150, 27 and 61 TCR-sequenced participants, respectively, were included in these subgroups. General findings and caveats noted by the study authors: Conclusions about previously exposed vaccinees are limited because only six or seven AZD1222 recipients were SARS-CoV-2 seropositive at baseline. CD4 TCRs associated with the vaccine covered the entire spike protein, and the dominant responses were in regions 160-218 and 743-854. Participants were mostly white British, with more females than males. The authors suggested clonal diversity may have been underestimated. Epitopes outside the regions mutated in the B.1.351 and B.1.1.7 variants were reportedly recognized by nearly half of the unique spike-specific TCRs. After two AZD1222 doses, both the breadth and the depth of spike-specific TCRs were significantly higher than at day 0 and than in MenACWY recipients. Because no day 14 peak-response samples were available, repertoires were characterized only after the peak T cell response. In the small 56-69-year group, the increase in depth fell short of significance, most likely because of low power.

The CDR3 regions of human TCRbeta chains were subjected to immunosequencing. As for the original processing: Repertoire TCRs were checked for matches against a reference library of SARS-CoV-2-specific TCRs that had been generated using the MIRA antigen-specificity platform. Breadth was defined as the fraction of unique TCRs that were SARS-CoV-2-associated, and depth was defined as the fraction of total T cells that were SARS-CoV-2-associated. Using the MIRA data, each spike-specific TCR was assigned both to the spike region to which the TCR was reactive and to a CD4 or CD8 class. Log10-transformed breadth and depth values were compared by one-way ANOVA with Sidak's multiple comparisons tests. TCRdb provides this immuneACCESS table in a form limited to in-frame rearrangements. Some clones are lacking; in checked studies, under half of them reflect an unresolved V gene, and why the rest are absent is not known. That table supplies the V and J calls and clone size; D and trimming were determined from the DNA. The sample records 140,000 or so clones, around 90% of which are singletons. Less than 2% of the sample comes from the top ten.

In the paper's terms, the time point label means: about 28 days (+/-7) after the second vaccine dose. AZD1222 recipients with second doses at about 4 weeks or about 12 weeks were pooled, because spike-specific TCR depth and breadth did not differ between schedules. The vaccinee samples were drawn from two UK trials, COV001 and COV002, one of which was a single-blind randomized controlled phase 2/3 trial testing AZD1222 (ChAdOx1 nCoV-19) in healthy adults. Trial participant PBMC samples were collected at day 0 and day 28 after the second dose for TCRbeta chain sequencing. The CDR3 starts with the cysteine, ends with the phenylalanine, and has 14 residues. Just CDR3 DNA is preserved here, 42 bases in frame from base 1. V is pared back by 5 bases and J by 7 bases, with 17 bases lying between the germline termini. From a lookup of the germline V gene (reference sequence), CDR1 and CDR2 are SEHNR and FQNEAQ.

Details on this clone: No antigen is known for it. No per-base quality is available; no much larger clone lies one base away.

The sequenced sample was peripheral blood, obtained 28 days after the second AZD1222 dose. The source is an adult who received the AZD1222 COVID-19 vaccine. The chain joins TRBV7-9 to TRBJ1-2, with no D gene named confidently. The DNA sequence is as follows: TGTGCCAGCAGCCTCCCCAGGAGTCCCGGTGGCTACACCTTC. Its coded protein is CASSLPRSPGGYTF.